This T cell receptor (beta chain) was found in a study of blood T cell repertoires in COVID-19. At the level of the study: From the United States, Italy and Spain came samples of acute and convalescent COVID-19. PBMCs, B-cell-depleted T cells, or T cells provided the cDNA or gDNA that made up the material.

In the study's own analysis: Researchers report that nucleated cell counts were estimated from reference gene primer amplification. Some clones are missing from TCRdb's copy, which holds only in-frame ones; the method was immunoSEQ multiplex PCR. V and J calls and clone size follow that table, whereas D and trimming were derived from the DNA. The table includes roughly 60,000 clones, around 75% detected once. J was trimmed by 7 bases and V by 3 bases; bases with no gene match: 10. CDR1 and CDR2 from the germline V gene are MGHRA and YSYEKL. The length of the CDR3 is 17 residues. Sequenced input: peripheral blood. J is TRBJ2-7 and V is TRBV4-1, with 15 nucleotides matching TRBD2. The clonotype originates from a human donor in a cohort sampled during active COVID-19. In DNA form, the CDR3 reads TGCGCCAGCAGCCAGAGACAACCGGGACTAGCGGGAGGTGAGCAGTACTTC. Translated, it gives CASSQRQPGLAGGEQYF.